Listed below are T cell receptor beta chains from one sample, sequenced in a study of cytomegalovirus exposure and HLA in healthy donors. Assay: immunoSEQ multiplex PCR; the TCRdb copy retains only in-frame clones and omits some. The sample has roughly 190,000 clones, approximately 83% seen once. Material for sequencing was PBMCs. Receptors were obtained from a woman aged 45 to 65 in good health and CMV-seropositive. Each CDR3 is given with its conserved first and last residue. D genes are given only for firm matches. A clone size is listed for some rows: how often the clone was seen (once, few, many), or a class if it is expanded.

j_call clone_size v_call d_call cdr3_aa cdr3_nt
TRBJ1-5 - TRBV10-1 TRBD1 CASRWDSYIQPQHF TGCGCCAGCCGATGGGACAGTTATATTCAGCCCCAGCATTTT
TRBJ2-2 - TRBV5-6 - CASSLGRSYTGELFF TGTGCCAGCAGCCTTGGCCGATCGTACACCGGGGAGCTGTTTTTT
TRBJ2-5 - TRBV30 TRBD2 CAWSAALLAGGHLGRETQYF TGTGCCTGGAGTGCCGCACTCCTAGCGGGGGGTCACCTGGGGAGAGAGACCCAGTACTTC
TRBJ2-1 - TRBV27 TRBD2 CASSWLAGDNEQFF TGTGCCAGCAGTTGGCTAGCGGGGGACAATGAGCAGTTCTTC
TRBJ2-7 - TRBV4-2 TRBD2 CASSQGGGSYEQYF TGTGCCAGCAGCCAGGGGGGGGGTTCCTACGAGCAGTACTTC
TRBJ1-1 - TRBV5-1 - CASSLTNTEAFF TGCGCCAGCAGCTTGACTAACACTGAAGCTTTCTTT
TRBJ2-1 once TRBV5-1 - CASSLTDYNEQFF TGCGCCAGCAGCTTGACAGACTACAATGAGCAGTTCTTC
TRBJ2-1 - TRBV6-1 TRBD2 CAGGLAGGPDEQFF TGTGCCGGAGGACTAGCGGGGGGGCCGGATGAGCAGTTCTTC
TRBJ2-3 - TRBV7-6 - CASSLATGTDTQYF TGTGCCAGCAGCTTGGCGACTGGCACAGATACGCAGTATTTT
TRBJ1-2 - TRBV5-4 TRBD1 CASSLGGGDYGYTF TGTGCCAGCAGCTTAGGAGGGGGCGACTATGGCTACACCTTC
TRBJ2-5 - TRBV4-2 TRBD1 CASSQPGTAETQYF TGTGCCAGCAGCCAACCTGGGACAGCAGAGACCCAGTACTTC
TRBJ2-7 - TRBV7-8 - CASSPQRFRGRRWEQYF TGTGCCAGCAGCCCCCAGCGTTTCAGAGGGCGCAGGTGGGAGCAGTACTTC
TRBJ1-1 - TRBV11-2 - CASSLAQGGTEAFF TGTGCCAGCAGCTTAGCACAGGGTGGCACTGAAGCTTTCTTT
TRBJ1-4 - TRBV28 - CASSFLLRDPNEKLFF TGTGCCAGCAGTTTCCTCCTTCGGGATCCAAATGAAAAACTGTTTTTT
TRBJ2-7 - TRBV2 - CASSRDGTYYEQYF TGTGCCAGCAGCCGGGACGGGACATACTACGAGCAGTACTTC
TRBJ2-5 once TRBV5-1 TRBD2 CASSLGLAGLRGETQYF TGCGCCAGCAGCTTGGGACTAGCGGGCCTGAGGGGGGAGACCCAGTACTTC
TRBJ1-4 - TRBV19 TRBD1 CASSTSPGQGPPNEKLFF TGTGCCAGTAGTACCTCACCGGGACAGGGCCCGCCTAATGAAAAACTGTTTTTT
TRBJ2-2 - TRBV7-2 TRBD2 CASSPGTSAGTGELFF TGTGCCAGCAGCCCAGGGACTAGCGCGGGCACCGGGGAGCTGTTTTTT
TRBJ2-5 - TRBV19 - CASNRDTNQETQYF TGTGCCAGCAACCGGGACACAAATCAAGAGACCCAGTACTTC
TRBJ2-2 - TRBV27 TRBD2 CASSLAGVNTGELFF TGTGCCAGCAGTCTAGCGGGGGTTAACACCGGGGAGCTGTTTTTT
TRBJ1-1 - TRBV9 - CASSVVGSGDAEAFF TGTGCCAGCAGCGTAGTGGGGTCGGGGGACGCCGAAGCTTTCTTT
TRBJ1-2 - TRBV7-9 - CASSLGLSYGYTF TGTGCCAGCAGCTTGGGACTGAGCTATGGCTACACCTTC
TRBJ2-7 - TRBV30 TRBD1 CAWSETGVIRFAEQYF TGTGCCTGGAGCGAGACAGGGGTAATAAGGTTTGCCGAGCAGTACTTC
TRBJ1-6 - TRBV15 TRBD1 CATSRETGNNSPLHF TGTGCCACCAGCAGAGAGACAGGGAATAATTCACCCCTCCACTTT
TRBJ2-7 - TRBV7-9 TRBD1 CASSPKGQGSDEQYF TGTGCCAGCAGCCCCAAGGGACAGGGCTCGGACGAGCAGTACTTC
TRBJ2-3 - TRBV10-3 TRBD2 CAIRDPQRGPTDTQYF TGTGCCATCAGGGACCCGCAGCGGGGCCCCACAGATACGCAGTATTTT
TRBJ2-7 - TRBV4-1 TRBD1 CASSQRTGPAIYEQYF TGCGCCAGCAGCCAGAGGACAGGCCCAGCAATTTACGAGCAGTACTTC
TRBJ1-5 - TRBV6-1 TRBD1 CASSERGRGNQPQHF TGTGCCAGCAGTGAAAGGGGGCGAGGCAATCAGCCCCAGCATTTT
TRBJ1-2 - TRBV28 TRBD1 CASSSGDSYPGYTF TGTGCCAGCAGTTCAGGGGACAGCTACCCGGGCTACACCTTC
TRBJ1-2 - TRBV9 TRBD1 CASSPGGGNYGYTF TGTGCCAGCAGCCCAGGGGGCGGGAACTATGGCTACACCTTC
TRBJ1-1 - TRBV10-3 - CAILGEGTDTEAFF TGTGCCATCCTCGGGGAGGGAACGGACACTGAAGCTTTCTTT
TRBJ2-4 - TRBV9 - CASSVGAGKELAKNIQYF TGTGCCAGCAGCGTAGGGGCAGGGAAAGAGCTAGCCAAAAACATTCAGTACTTC
TRBJ2-3 - TRBV7-2 - CASSFSRGTDTQYF TGTGCCAGCAGTTTTAGCAGGGGCACAGATACGCAGTATTTT
TRBJ1-2 few TRBV4-3 TRBD1 CASSPRRTGEYGYTF TGCGCCAGCAGCCCTCGAAGGACAGGGGAGTATGGCTACACCTTC
TRBJ2-5 - TRBV29-1 TRBD2 CSVDPAGLAGSLQETQYF TGCAGCGTTGATCCTGCGGGGCTAGCGGGGTCCCTACAAGAGACCCAGTACTTC
TRBJ1-2 - TRBV7-2 TRBD1 CASSLVRGASYGYTF TGTGCCAGCAGCTTAGTCAGGGGGGCGAGCTATGGCTACACCTTC
TRBJ2-7 - TRBV6-5 TRBD2 CASSGTSGGEYEQYF TGTGCCAGCAGTGGAACTAGCGGGGGAGAATACGAGCAGTACTTC